This paragraph covers one TCR beta chain sequence. This record comes from a study of molecular identifiers for immune sequencing clone quantification. Both previously described methods and listed TCR primers were employed to make bulk TCR libraries. A single record per CDR3 protein comes from TCRdb applying MiXCR to the PCR reads. The table shows more than 450,000 distinct CDR3 sequences, with approximately 25% occurring only once. V dropped 4 bases and J dropped 4; count of bases not matched to a gene: 9. Germline V gene lookup returns CDR1 SEHNR and CDR2 FQNEAQ (reference sequence). The CDR3 consists of 16 residues.

The TCR originated in a human donor in good health. Some libraries in this study had Jurkat cell RNA spiked in. The sequenced material came from naive CD8+ T cells from blood, with Jurkat cell RNA spiked in. As for subset: FACS-sorted CD8+CD4-CCR7+CD45RA+ naive T cells. The rearrangement uses TRBV7-9 and TRBJ2-5, with 10 bases fitting TRBD1. CDR3: CASSSTPGTGVETQYF. Here the CDR3 DNA reads TGTGCCAGCAGCTCTACCCCCGGGACAGGGGTAGAGACCCAGTACTTC. The full variable domain, its missing parts supplied by reference TRBV7-9 and TRBJ2-5, is DTGVSQNPRHKITKRGQNVTFRCDPISEHNRLYWYRQTLGQGPEFLTYFQNEAQLEKSRLLSDRFSAERPKGSFSTLEIQRTEQGDSAMYLCASSSTPGTGVETQYFGPGTRLLVL.